The rows below give T cell receptor beta chains drawn from one sample of a study of cytomegalovirus exposure and HLA in healthy donors. Using immunoSEQ multiplex PCR, the repertoire was profiled, and TCRdb retains in-frame clones only, with some absent. The sample has some 190,000 clones, roughly 87% seen once; the top ten hold approximately 1.5%. Sequenced sample: PBMCs. These TCRs come from a man in his forties in good health and CMV-seronegative. CDR3s include the opening cysteine and the closing phenylalanine or tryptophan. A D gene is named only where the DNA matches it firmly. The size field is filled for only some rows; it gives once, few, many or a size class.

>-|-|TRBV28|TRBJ1-1
CASSRVTRVGNTEAFF
TGTGCCAGCAGTCGCGTCACCAGGGTTGGGAACACTGAAGCTTTCTTT
>-|TRBD1|TRBV6-1|TRBJ1-1
CASSDRTGRGTEAFF
TGTGCCAGCAGTGACCGGACAGGGAGAGGCACTGAAGCTTTCTTT
>-|-|TRBV6-1|TRBJ1-6
CASSDPKVLGANSPLHF
TGTGCCAGCAGTGACCCAAAGGTGCTGGGGGCAAATTCACCCCTCCACTTT
>-|-|TRBV5-6|TRBJ2-5
CASSLAGQGKEQYF
TGTGCCAGCAGCTTGGCCGGGCAGGGGAAAGAGCAGTACTTC
>-|-|TRBV5-8|TRBJ2-1
CASSSYTGSNEQFF
TGTGCCAGCAGCTCCTATACAGGGAGCAATGAGCAGTTCTTC
>-|TRBD1|TRBV29-1|TRBJ2-3
CSVSQPGGAQTDTQYF
TGCAGCGTTAGTCAGCCAGGGGGCGCGCAAACAGATACGCAGTATTTT
>-|TRBD1|TRBV25-1|TRBJ2-3
CASSISTGKDTQYF
TGTGCCAGCAGTATATCGACAGGGAAAGATACGCAGTATTTT
>-|-|TRBV20-1|TRBJ2-7
CGLPHNYEQYF
TGCGGGCTCCCTCACAACTACGAGCAGTACTTC
>-|TRBD1|TRBV2|TRBJ1-2
CASSGTGSRVKGYTF
TGTGCCAGCAGTGGGACAGGGAGTCGGGTGAAGGGCTACACCTTC
>-|-|TRBV7-9|TRBJ1-1
CASSAPNRDMNTEAFF
TGTGCCAGCAGCGCACCAAACAGGGACATGAACACTGAAGCTTTCTTT
>-|-|TRBV9|TRBJ2-3
CASSVGGRAPDTQYF
TGTGCCAGCAGCGTAGGAGGGAGAGCCCCAGATACGCAGTATTTT
>-|TRBD1|TRBV27|TRBJ1-5
CASSVRQGLGNQPQHF
TGTGCCAGCAGTGTACGACAGGGTCTAGGCAATCAGCCCCAGCATTTT
>-|-|TRBV6-6|TRBJ1-4
CASTLGGINEKLFF
TGTGCCAGCACCCTAGGTGGCATTAATGAAAAACTGTTTTTT
>-|-|TRBV11-3|TRBJ2-2
CASSLDGGLSTGELFF
TGTGCCAGCAGCCTAGACGGTGGGCTGAGCACCGGGGAGCTGTTTTTT
>-|-|TRBV5-6|TRBJ1-1
CASSLWNRRNTEAFF
TGTGCCAGCAGCTTATGGAACAGGAGAAACACTGAAGCTTTCTTT
>-|TRBD2|TRBV6-5|TRBJ2-1
CASSRLAGDDEQFF
TGTGCCAGCAGCCGACTAGCGGGAGACGATGAGCAGTTCTTC
>-|-|TRBV5-1|TRBJ1-1
CASSLFPRGENTEAFF
TGCGCCAGCAGCTTGTTCCCTCGGGGAGAGAACACTGAAGCTTTCTTT
>once|TRBD2|TRBV7-2|TRBJ2-2
CASSPPGLAGGANTGELFF
TGTGCCAGCAGCCCACCGGGACTAGCGGGAGGGGCGAACACCGGGGAGCTGTTTTTT
>-|TRBD2|TRBV11-2|TRBJ2-3
CASSSRTSGGRDTQYF
TGTGCCAGCAGCTCTAGGACTAGCGGGGGGCGGGATACGCAGTATTTT
>-|-|TRBV7-3|TRBJ2-1
CASSLMAGWHEQFF
TGTGCCAGCAGCTTAATGGCAGGGTGGCATGAGCAGTTCTTC
>-|-|TRBV15|TRBJ2-2
CATSRQISNTGELFF
TGTGCCACCAGCAGACAGATCTCGAACACCGGGGAGCTGTTTTTT
>-|TRBD2|TRBV30|TRBJ2-2
CAWSSWGGNTGELFF
TGTGCCTGGAGTAGCTGGGGGGGGAACACCGGGGAGCTGTTTTTT
>-|-|TRBV28|TRBJ2-5
CASSPRETQYF
TGTGCCAGCAGTCCACGGGAGACCCAGTACTTC
>-|-|TRBV7-2|TRBJ1-2
CASSTYAGPYGYTF
TGTGCCAGCAGCACCTATGCGGGACCCTATGGCTACACCTTC
>-|-|TRBV27|TRBJ2-7
CASGQGQTSYEQYF
TGTGCCAGCGGACAAGGACAGACTTCCTACGAGCAGTACTTC
>once|TRBD2|TRBV2|TRBJ2-1
CASSDRTSKDEQFF
TGTGCCAGCAGTGACAGGACTAGCAAAGATGAGCAGTTCTTC
>-|-|TRBV28|TRBJ1-3
CASSLLRLQESGNTIYF
TGTGCCAGCAGTTTATTGCGTCTACAGGAGTCTGGAAACACCATATATTTT
>-|-|TRBV5-6|TRBJ2-3
CASSTTGSGTDTQYF
TGTGCCAGCAGCACTACAGGGTCGGGCACAGATACGCAGTATTTT
>-|-|TRBV2|TRBJ2-5
CASSRDNKETQYF
TGTGCCAGCAGTCGGGACAATAAAGAGACCCAGTACTTC
>-|-|TRBV5-6|TRBJ1-1
CASSLNLHYTEAFF
TGTGCCAGCAGCTTGAATCTCCACTACACTGAAGCTTTCTTT
>-|-|TRBV30|TRBJ2-7
CAWSVTGNEQYF
TGTGCCTGGAGTGTAACGGGAAACGAGCAGTACTTC
>-|TRBD1|TRBV2|TRBJ1-5
CASSVAGQGVAQPQHF
TGTGCCAGCAGCGTGGCCGGGCAGGGGGTTGCTCAGCCCCAGCATTTT
>-|TRBD1|TRBV6-5|TRBJ1-2
CASAGGEHYGYTF
TGTGCCTCGGCAGGGGGAGAACACTATGGCTACACCTTC
>-|-|TRBV5-1|TRBJ1-2
CASSLDNNGYTF
TGCGCCAGCAGCTTGGACAATAATGGCTACACCTTC
>-|TRBD1|TRBV7-2|TRBJ1-5
CASSLFGTENQPQHF
TGTGCCAGCAGCTTATTCGGGACAGAAAATCAGCCCCAGCATTTT
>few|TRBD2|TRBV5-1|TRBJ2-5
CASSLYSGEKTQYF
TGCGCCAGCAGCTTGTATAGCGGGGAGAAGACCCAGTACTTC
>-|-|TRBV6-5|TRBJ1-4
CASSLGQSEKLFF
TGTGCCAGCAGTCTAGGACAGAGTGAAAAACTGTTTTTT
>-|-|TRBV5-5|TRBJ2-5
CASSLIAYQETQYF
TGTGCCAGCAGCTTGATCGCGTACCAAGAGACCCAGTACTTC
>-|-|TRBV7-9|TRBJ2-7
CASSRRGQEQYF
TGTGCCAGCAGCCGGAGAGGACAGGAGCAGTACTTC
>-|-|TRBV7-2|TRBJ1-1
CASSGGIMREAFF
TGTGCCAGCAGCGGCGGGATCATGCGGGAAGCTTTCTTT